This T cell receptor beta chain was captured in a study of cytomegalovirus exposure and HLA in healthy donors (dated by TCRdb to 2016 to 2017). For context, the study as a whole: An earlier analysis of about 560 of the donors reported about 300 Gb of sequence data and 95 million to 120 million unique TCR beta sequences obtained from 180 million or so T cells. In a later analysis, previously published TCR beta repertoires from some 640 donors were re-analyzed and high-resolution HLA genotyping was added so that TCR occurrence patterns could be studied. A later genetic analysis used genome-wide SNP genotypes for about 65% of the roughly 670 donors, treating that subset as a discovery cohort. An early release covering 550 to 700 HLA-typed donors comprised approximately 290 gigabases of sequencing data and tens of millions of unique TCR sequences. Of the 300 to 450 genotyped donors, 65% to 90% fell in the genetic ancestry cluster associated with self-reported Caucasian donors. In addition to the first cohort of about 650 subjects, a separate validation cohort of 130 or so different subjects was used. Across some 400 genotyped donors of the cohort, an average of about 200,000 unique TCR beta nucleotide sequences per donor were sequenced, and roughly a sixth of those sequences were non-productive. The study aimed to test whether signatures of past pathogen exposure could be identified by cataloging public T cell receptors. Rather than using new phenotypic data, the later analysis identified candidate immune exposures from TCR beta sequences and from how often those sequences occurred across donors. The number of donors typed differed by locus, with roughly 629-640 for A, B, C, DRB1 and DQB1, 522 for DQA1, under 610 for DPA1, and some 440 for DPB1. The study profiled the T cell repertoires of hundreds of subjects by immunosequencing and related them to cytomegalovirus serostatus. The study combined high-throughput TCR immunosequencing, statistical association of individual TCRs with disease status, and machine learning to predict cytomegalovirus infection status. Class I and class II HLA loci were covered by the typing at four-digit resolution. Every repertoire in the discovery cohort had been generated on one and the same sequencing platform. An earlier analysis of around 640 of the donors used high-throughput TCR beta sequencing to judge whether each TCR beta V gene segment behaved as functional or pseudogenic. Donor age, sex, ethnicity and CMV serostatus were compiled together with the repertoire data. Because of strong linkage in the cohort, 4 to 6 DR-DQ haplotypes were treated as single units for association and clustering.

The cohort comprised 550 to 700 healthy bone marrow donors. Cohort members were all nominally healthy when sampled, although unrecorded immune exposures were likely present. The donor was CMV seropositive and belonged to the group of 250 to 300 seropositive cohort members. Every donor gave a peripheral blood sample, and the peripheral blood mononuclear cells from that sample were used for TCR beta sequencing. The Qiagen DNeasy Blood Extraction Kit was used to extract genomic DNA from the blood cell samples. Reading the germline V gene gives CDR1 MDHEN and CDR2 SYDVKM. The CDR3 sequence holds 14 residues, the cysteine and phenylalanine included. Only CDR3 DNA remains: 42 bases, in frame from the first base. After removal of 6 bases from V and 2 bases from J, the junction retains 6 bases not matched to a gene. A note on this clone: The antigen it binds to is not known. The sample holds no much larger clone one base away, and base qualities are not on file.

Libraries were built with the immunoSEQ multiplex PCR assay. For the multiplex PCR, a mixture combining 60 forward primers for TCR Vbeta segments and 13 reverse primers for TCR Jbeta segments was used. The CDR3 region of rearranged TCR beta genes was amplified from genomic DNA with a multiplex PCR assay. Amplified TCR beta libraries were sequenced as 87-base-pair reads on the Illumina HiSeq System. Regarding the original processing steps: A later analysis tallied 75 million to 95 million unique TCR beta chains across the 550 to 850 repertoires, and about 12 million of those chains were shared by two or more donors. To remove PCR and sequencing errors, raw reads were error-corrected and collapsed into unique sequences using a nearest-neighbor algorithm that merged closely related sequences. V, D and J gene segments were assigned by aligning CDR3 sequences to IMGT reference sequences. For a sequence to be retained, a match of at least six nucleotides was required to both a V gene segment and a J gene segment. A rearrangement was called productive if the CDR3 had no stop codons and remained in frame with V and J, and every other rearrangement was called non-productive. Following IMGT convention, CDR3 was defined as the stretch from the second conserved V-encoded cysteine to the conserved J-encoded phenylalanine. The earlier analysis of about 570 of the donors excluded any sequence lacking an unambiguous match to a single V gene segment. In an earlier analysis of some 590 of the donors, a V segment was called functional when productive rearrangements were above 56.7%, and segregating when the standard deviation between donors exceeded 5%. To diagnose cytomegalovirus status from the catalog of TCR beta chain sequences, a statistical classification framework was built. In a later analysis, TCR nucleotide sequences were compared against IMGT/GENE-DB human TR gene sequences so that V and J genes could be assigned. A later analysis assigned CDR3 sequences and most-parsimonious VDJ recombination scenarios with the TCRdist pipeline. In a later analysis, each TCR beta chain was defined by its CDR3 amino acid sequence together with its V-gene family, and reads without a unique V-gene family were excluded. As a way to deal with suspected cross-contamination and a sequencing artifact, a later analysis dropped 450 to 700 nucleotide sequences that were highly shared and had low generation probability. A later analysis calculated a clonal expansion index for each public chain from normalized within-repertoire ranks of inferred template counts. A later analysis computed generation probabilities with a VDJ recombination model fitted to out-of-frame rearrangements, and checked the results against IGoR. A later analysis scored TCR-TCR, TCR-HLA and TCR-CMV co-occurrence with hypergeometric tests, applying a repertoire-size bias correction to TCR pairs. A later analysis estimated false discovery rates by permuting HLA or CMV assignments 20 times. In a later analysis, co-occurring TCRs were grouped using DBSCAN, with TCRdist sequence similarity added in when clustering inside HLA-allele-positive subsets. Co-occurrence clustering excluded repertoires with fewer than 30,000 or more than 120,000 public chains, plus five with anomalous nucleotide sharing. In its TCRdb copy, this immuneACCESS table keeps in-frame sequences only and misses some clones. Where compared with another copy, unresolved V genes explain less than half of these, and the others have no known cause. V and J calls plus clone size are reproduced from that table; the DNA served to infer D and trimming. The sample table contains about 67,000 clones; only one count was recorded for around 89% of them. Around 10% of the sample belongs to the ten largest clones.

The full study reports these points: Sequencing depth was assumed to be roughly uniform across donors in the presence/absence analyses, though that assumption may not hold. An association between a missense DCLRE1C variant and V-gene and J-gene trimming of TCR beta chains was found in a later genetic analysis and replicated in an independent cohort. A later analysis found that most CMV-associated TCR beta chains appeared HLA-restricted, with HLA associations seemingly driven largely by CMV exposure. Assigning TCR associations to individual alleles was difficult when HLA alleles, especially DR and DQ, strongly co-occurred. A cluster of highly shared sequence variants was judged likely to be a technical artifact of the sequencing pipeline. This cohort had only TCR beta chains sequenced, and the lack of alpha or paired-chain data limited which features could be detected. A later analysis found that TCR association rates varied across HLA loci, with DRB1 alleles showing the most associated TCRs and HLA-C alleles the fewest. In a later analysis, several top co-occurrence clusters were reported to appear linked to parvovirus B19, influenza, CMV and Epstein-Barr virus. A few of the identified cytomegalovirus-associated TCR beta chains were confirmed in vitro to be specific for cytomegalovirus antigens. According to the authors, the approach could potentially be generalized to other disease states and immunological phenotypes. Compared with the approximately 720-donor mean, donors in an Asian-associated ancestry cluster had fewer N-insertions in productive TCRs, according to a later genetic analysis. A further reported finding was that TCR beta sequences accurately predicted the HLA-A and HLA-B alleles for most subjects in the first cohort. Correlated functional status among segregating V segments might be attributable to linkage disequilibrium, but an unknown experimental factor could not be ruled out. Broadly in line with IMGT annotations, most TCR beta V segments showed up in productive rearrangements about 87% or about 30% of the time in an earlier analysis of several hundred of the donors. The study gave a list of about 170 TCR beta chains associated with cytomegalovirus. HLA typing was unavailable for some donors at each locus, so association tests used only the typed subset. Compared with equally common non-associated chains, HLA-associated TCR beta chains in a later analysis were more clonally expanded and had lower generation probabilities. Cytomegalovirus status was reported to be diagnosed by the classifier with high specificity and sensitivity in both the original and validation cohorts. Specific HLA alleles were associated with 16,951 TCR beta sequences at a false discovery rate of 0.05 in a later analysis. The only immune exposure information available for the cohort was CMV serostatus. Because counts were too low, approximately 15 rarely observed V segments, including chromosome 9 orphons, were excluded from the earlier analysis of 587 of the donors. Most TCR sequences were seen in very few donors, while some public TCRs were found in many individuals. Some IMGT-functional V segments, including TRBV6-2 and TRBV6-3, could not be told apart with the 87-base-pair reads, so those segments were excluded.

Sequencing was done on a sample of PBMCs. The V gene is TRBV28 and the J gene is TRBJ1-1, and 7 bases in between align with TRBD1. The TCR comes from a woman younger than 45 in good health and CMV-seropositive. CDR3 reads: CASRPGTANTEAFF. The nucleotide sequence reads as follows: TGTGCCAGCAGACCTGGGACAGCAAACACTGAAGCTTTCTTT. When the CDR3 is completed using the reference TRBV28 and TRBJ1-1 genes on either side, the full variable domain is DVKVTQSSRYLVKRTGEKVFLECVQDMDHENMFWYRQDPGLGLRLIYFSYDVKMKEKGDIPEGYSVSREKKERFSLILESASTNQTSMYLCASRPGTANTEAFFGQGTRLTVV.